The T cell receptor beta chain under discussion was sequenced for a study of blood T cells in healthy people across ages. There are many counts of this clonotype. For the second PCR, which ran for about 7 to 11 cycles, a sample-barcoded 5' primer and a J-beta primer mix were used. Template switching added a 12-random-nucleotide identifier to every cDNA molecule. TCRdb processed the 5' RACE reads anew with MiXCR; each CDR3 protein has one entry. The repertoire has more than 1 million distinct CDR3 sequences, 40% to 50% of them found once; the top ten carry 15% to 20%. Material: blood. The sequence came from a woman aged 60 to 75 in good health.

Written as DNA, the CDR3 is TGCGCCAGCAGCCAAGATCAGACAGGGGGCCTATACGAGCAGTACTTC. It translates to CASSQDQTGGLYEQYF. The chain joins TRBV4-1 to TRBJ2-7; 10 nucleotides match TRBD1. The germline gives CDR1 MGHRA, CDR2 YSYEKL. The V segment lost 0 bases and the J segment 4 bases; nucleotides outside the gene matches: 6. The CDR3 is 16 residues long.